This entry describes one TCR beta chain. TCRdb reprocessed the RT-PCR reads with MiXCR, giving one entry per CDR3 protein. The table includes roughly 940,000 distinct CDR3 sequences, roughly 18% detected once. The sample belongs to a study of patients and donors after allogeneic stem cell transplantation. In germline, CDR1 is MNHNS, CDR2 SASEGT. Between the trimmed V and J ends, which lost 8 bases and 6 bases, there was a span of 17 bases. CDR3 length equals 14 residues. This rearrangement joins TRBV6-1 to TRBJ1-5; D might be TRBD1 (5 bases). The sequenced sample consisted of blood, either unsorted or a sorted T cell fraction (not recorded which). The sequence came from a human donor who was either an allogeneic HSCT recipient or a stem cell or donor lymphocyte infusion donor (not recorded which). It is not recorded whose cells these are; they may come from a transplant donor. CDR3 nucleotide sequence: TGTGCCAGCCTCCCGGGGGGACTCGGTCAGCCCCAGCATTTT. Amino acids: CASLPGGLGQPQHF.